This T cell receptor (beta chain) was identified during a study of cytomegalovirus exposure and HLA in healthy donors. CDR1 is SGHVS, CDR2 FNYEAQ, per germline. Losses at the gene ends were 3 bases for V and 6 bases for J; bases not matched to a gene: 13. The CDR3 totals 17 residues. 60 Vbeta and 13 Jbeta primers were used in PCR. Clones were sequenced by immunoSEQ multiplex PCR, and TCRdb holds only the in-frame ones, with some missing. Seen here are approximately 100,000 clones, 65% to 80% observed once, and the top ten hold 4%. This clone was recorded once. This clonotype was sampled from a woman aged 45-65 years in good health and CMV-seropositive. The sequencing input was PBMCs. The chain employs TRBV7-6 and TRBJ2-7; 11 bases map to TRBD1. In DNA, the CDR3 is TGTGCCAGCAGCTTTTTTGCCGGGACAGGGGGTGGTGGCGAGCAGTACTTC. Translation gives CASSFFAGTGGGGEQYF. Complete variable domain (other parts from reference TRBV7-6 and TRBJ2-7): GAGVSQSPRYKVTKRGQDVALRCDPISGHVSLYWYRQALGQGPEFLTYFNYEAQQDKSGLPNDRFSAERPEGSISTLTIQRTEQRDSAMYRCASSFFAGTGGGGEQYFGPGTRLTVT.